This T cell receptor beta chain was found in a study of regulatory T cells in long-lasting Graves disease. Whole-study findings and limits: Small numbers of samples may have cut accuracy. Favored gene segments in persistent disease were TRBV28, TRBJ1-2 and TRBJ2-5. The TCR repertoire of persistent Graves' patients was less diverse than that of newly diagnosed ones.

J lost 8 bases, V lost 6 bases, and 15 bases had no gene match. Germline CDR1 is DFQATT and CDR2 is SNEGSKA (reference sequence). The CDR3 consists of 15 residues. Documented time point: persistent/refractory GD, antithyroid drugs over 5 years with positive TRAb. TCR sequences were obtained from RNA taken from PBMCs. Combining iRepertoire HTBI primers with Arm-PCR of CDR3 regions, the authors built TCR beta libraries. TCRdb processed the multiplex PCR reads anew with MiXCR; each CDR3 protein has one entry. The table has roughly 450,000 distinct CDR3 sequences, 20% to 30% seen once; the top ten hold approximately 28%. Turning to this clonotype: What it binds is unknown.

V and J are TRBV20-1 and TRBJ2-1; 8 positions agree with TRBD2. The sequence came from a female donor with Graves disease. The material sequenced was peripheral blood mononuclear cells (PBMCs), taken when the disease was refractory, from a patient treated with antithyroid drugs. CDR3 amino acids: CSATIQKRELDEQFF. DNA for the CDR3: TGCAGTGCGACCATCCAGAAGCGGGAGCTTGATGAGCAGTTCTTC.